This TCR beta chain was profiled in a study of CD8+ T cells in alopecia areata. The investigators collected lesional scalp punch biopsies and peripheral blood from alopecia areata patients. RNA was isolated and reverse transcribed to cDNA, the sequencing template. Some clones are missing from TCRdb's copy, which holds only in-frame ones; the method was immunoSEQ multiplex PCR. This repertoire shows more than 95,000 clones, 41% found once; its top ten account for about 1.2%. The sequence was obtained from a human donor with alopecia areata. The sequencing sample was made of CD4+ T cells sorted from blood.

CDR3 sequence reads: CASSLELAGNTGELFF. In DNA form, the CDR3 reads TGTGCCAGCAGCTTAGAACTAGCGGGTAACACCGGGGAGCTGTTTTTT. This chain connects TRBV7-2 to TRBJ2-2, with 9 bases aligning to TRBD2. V trimming: 1 base; J trimming: 2 bases; junction bases outside the gene matches: 2. The CDR3 length is 16 residues. From germline, CDR1 is SGHTA and CDR2 FQGNSA.